A single T cell receptor (beta chain) is shown here with its context. Its antigen is currently not known. It has no much larger one-base neighbor in the sample; base qualities were not kept. TCRbeta CDR3 regions were amplified from genomic DNA by means of the immunoSEQ Assay, a bias-controlled multiplex PCR. The study's own analysis went as follows. Nucleated cell counts per sample were estimated from amplification of reference gene primers within the assay. To quantify the absolute abundance of each unique TCRbeta CDR3 rearrangement, sequence reads were collapsed and filtered. Productive Simpson clonality was computed per sample as the square root of Simpson's diversity index over productive rearrangements. The source is immuneACCESS, and TCRdb retained only in-frame sequences with V and J called. Part of the clones is not carried over; for the studies checked, unresolved V genes explain less than half of this, and the remainder is unexplained. V, J and clone size derive from that table, while D and trimming were established from the DNA sequence. Within this sample are approximately 240,000 clones, with roughly 85% of them counted one time only. The ten largest clones take up roughly 2.6% of the sample.

A second Seattle source provided samples from volunteer blood donors who had recovered from COVID-19. Collaborating institutions collected whole blood in K2EDTA tubes following their own protocols. For TCRbeta analysis, collaborator samples were shipped as frozen whole blood, as isolated PBMCs, or as DNA extracted from either sample type. This entry is derived from a study of blood T cell repertoires in COVID-19 (dated by TCRdb to the early 2020s). Regarding the complete study: Samples from collaborators originated in the United States, Italy and Spain and spanned both the acute and convalescent phases of COVID-19. The prospective study material was composed of cDNA or gDNA derived from T cells, B-cell-depleted T cells, or PBMCs. Deeply sampled blood TCRbeta repertoires from subjects exposed to, actively infected with, or recovered from COVID-19 were included in the dataset. The repertoires were released in a freely available public database meant as a resource for research on the immune response to SARS-CoV-2. The samples were drawn from two sources: the first 160 participants of the ongoing ImmuneRACE study, and over 1,000 subjects contributed by 6 global collaborators. The sample metadata nearly always contained a de-identified subject ID, COVID-19 status, age in years and sex. Where available, HLA class I and class II types were obtained from metadata supplied by the sample provider rather than from assay-based typing. Results and caveats for the whole study, not just this receptor: The quantity of clinical and demographic metadata differed by source and by participant and was supplied without curation.

CDR1 and CDR2 are drawn from the germline V gene: MDHEN, SYDVKM. From V the trimming removes 5 bases and from J it removes 6 bases, while the gene matches leave 7 bases of the junction unaccounted for. The CDR3 measures 15 amino acids from cysteine to phenylalanine. CDR3 DNA is the only sequence kept; it has 45 bases, read in frame from the first base. The chain joins TRBV28 to TRBJ2-7; a stretch of 13 junction bases matches TRBD2. Specimen: peripheral blood. This sequence originates from a man aged 50-60 years who had recovered from COVID-19. The CDR3 region reads CASSTSGRASFEQYF. The DNA sequence reads TGTGCCAGCAGTACTAGCGGGAGGGCCTCTTTCGAGCAGTACTTC. The full variable domain, completed from the reference TRBV28 and TRBJ2-7 proteins outside the CDR3, reads DVKVTQSSRYLVKRTGEKVFLECVQDMDHENMFWYRQDPGLGLRLIYFSYDVKMKEKGDIPEGYSVSREKKERFSLILESASTNQTSMYLCASSTSGRASFEQYFGPGTRLTVT.